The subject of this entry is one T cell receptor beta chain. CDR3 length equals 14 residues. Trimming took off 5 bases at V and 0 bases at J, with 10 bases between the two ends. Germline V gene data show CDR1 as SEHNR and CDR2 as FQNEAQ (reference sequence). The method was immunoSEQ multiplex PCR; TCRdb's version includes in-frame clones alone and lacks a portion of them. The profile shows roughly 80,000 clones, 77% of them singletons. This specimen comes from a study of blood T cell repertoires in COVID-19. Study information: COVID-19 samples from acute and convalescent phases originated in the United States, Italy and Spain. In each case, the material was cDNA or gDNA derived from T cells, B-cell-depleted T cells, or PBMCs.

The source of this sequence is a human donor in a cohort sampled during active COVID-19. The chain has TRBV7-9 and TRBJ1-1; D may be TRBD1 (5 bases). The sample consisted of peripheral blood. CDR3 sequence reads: CASSPRQMNTEAFF. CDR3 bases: TGTGCCAGCAGCCCTCGACAGATGAACACTGAAGCTTTCTTT.